The clone carrying this TCR beta chain was counted once. CDR1 MNHNY and CDR2 SVGAGI come from the germline V gene (reference sequence). V gave up 6 bases and J gave up 5 bases, with 14 bases separating them. This CDR3 comprises 14 residues. Assay: immunoSEQ multiplex PCR; the TCRdb copy retains only in-frame clones and omits some. The sample holds fewer than 200,000 clones, approximately 88% seen once. The age range of participants was about 18 to 100 years, with residence in about two dozen US areas. The sample originates from a study of blood T cell repertoires in COVID-19. The overall study: Specimens from acute and convalescent COVID-19 originated in the United States, Italy and Spain. T cells, B-cell-depleted T cells, or PBMCs supplied cDNA or gDNA.

The genes are TRBV6-6 and TRBJ2-1; D is perhaps TRBD1 (6 bases). Sample: PBMCs or T cells enriched from blood (not recorded which). The clonotype originates from a woman between 18 and 30 years old who had recovered from COVID-19. The CDR3 loop is CASSAGQLHNEQFF. The CDR3 DNA reads as TGTGCCAGCAGCGCCGGACAGTTACACAATGAGCAGTTCTTC.